Given below is one TCR beta chain in context. This sample is drawn from a study of blood T cell repertoires in COVID-19. Profiled with immunoSEQ multiplex PCR; TCRdb holds only in-frame clones, not every one. The sample has 400,000 or so clones, 80% to 95% seen once. Per the germline V gene, CDR1 is SNHLY and CDR2 is FYNNEI. V lost 3 bases, J lost 6 bases, and 6 bases stayed unmatched. This CDR3 is built from 14 residues. Sequencing input: PBMCs or T cells enriched from blood (not recorded which). The V gene is TRBV2, the J gene TRBJ2-3, with 7 bases fitting TRBD2. This TCR was sampled from a man younger than 30 who had recovered from COVID-19. CDR3 loop: CASSDASGPDTQYF. For the CDR3, the DNA is TGTGCCAGCAGTGATGCTAGCGGCCCGGATACGCAGTATTTT.